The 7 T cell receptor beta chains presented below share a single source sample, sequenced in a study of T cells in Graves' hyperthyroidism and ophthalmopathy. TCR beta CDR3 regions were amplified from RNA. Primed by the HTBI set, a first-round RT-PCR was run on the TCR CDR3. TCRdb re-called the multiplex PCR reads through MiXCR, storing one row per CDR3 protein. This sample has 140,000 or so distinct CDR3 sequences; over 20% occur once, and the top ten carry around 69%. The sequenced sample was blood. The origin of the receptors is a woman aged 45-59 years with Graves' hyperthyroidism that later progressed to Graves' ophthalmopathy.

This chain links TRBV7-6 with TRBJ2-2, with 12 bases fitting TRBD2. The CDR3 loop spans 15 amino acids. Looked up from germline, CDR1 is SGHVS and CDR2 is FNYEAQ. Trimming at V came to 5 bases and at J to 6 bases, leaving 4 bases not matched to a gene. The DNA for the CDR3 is TGTGCCAGCAGCCGGACTAGCGGGATCTCCGGGGAGCTGTTTTTT. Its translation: CASSRTSGISGELFF. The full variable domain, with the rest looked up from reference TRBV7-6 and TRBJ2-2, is GAGVSQSPRYKVTKRGQDVALRCDPISGHVSLYWYRQALGQGPEFLTYFNYEAQQDKSGLPNDRFSAERPEGSISTLTIQRTEQRDSAMYRCASSRTSGISGELFFGEGSRLTVL.

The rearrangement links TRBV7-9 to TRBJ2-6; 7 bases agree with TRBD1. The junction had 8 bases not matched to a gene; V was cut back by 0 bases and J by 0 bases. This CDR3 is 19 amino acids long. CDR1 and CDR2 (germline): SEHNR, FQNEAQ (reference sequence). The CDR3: CASSLARATGTSGANVLTF. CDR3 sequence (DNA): TGTGCCAGCAGCTTAGCTCGGGCGACAGGGACCTCTGGGGCCAACGTCCTGACTTTC.

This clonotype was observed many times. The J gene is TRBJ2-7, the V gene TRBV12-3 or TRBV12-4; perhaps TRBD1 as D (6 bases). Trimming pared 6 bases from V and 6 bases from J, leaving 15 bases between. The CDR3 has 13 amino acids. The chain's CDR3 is CASSPTGTGEQYF. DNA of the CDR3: TGTGCCAGCAGCCCTACAGGGACGGGCGAGCAGTACTTC.

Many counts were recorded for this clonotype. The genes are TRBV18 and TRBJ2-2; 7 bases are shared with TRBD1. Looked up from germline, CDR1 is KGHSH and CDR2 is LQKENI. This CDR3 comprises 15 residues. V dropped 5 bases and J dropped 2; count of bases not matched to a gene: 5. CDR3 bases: TGTGCCAGCTCATCCCGGACAGGCAACACCGGGGAGCTGTTTTTT. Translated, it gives CASSSRTGNTGELFF.

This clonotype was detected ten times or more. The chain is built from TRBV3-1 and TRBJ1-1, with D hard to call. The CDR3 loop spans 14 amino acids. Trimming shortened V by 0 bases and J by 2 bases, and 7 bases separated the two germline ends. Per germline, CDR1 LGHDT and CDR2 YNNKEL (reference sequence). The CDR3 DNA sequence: TGTGCCAGCAGCCAAGATCAGGTTAACACTGAAGCTTTCTTT. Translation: CASSQDQVNTEAFF.

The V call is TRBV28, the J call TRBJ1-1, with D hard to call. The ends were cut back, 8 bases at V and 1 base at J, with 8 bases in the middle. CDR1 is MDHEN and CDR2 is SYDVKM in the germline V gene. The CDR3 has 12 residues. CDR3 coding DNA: TGTGCCAGCCGACTTTGGAACACTGAAGCTTTCTTT. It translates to CASRLWNTEAFF.

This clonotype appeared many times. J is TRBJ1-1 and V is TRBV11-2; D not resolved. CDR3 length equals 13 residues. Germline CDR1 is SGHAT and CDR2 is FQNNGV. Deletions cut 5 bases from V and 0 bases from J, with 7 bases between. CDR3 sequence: CASSREMNTEAFF. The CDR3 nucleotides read TGTGCCAGCAGCCGCGAAATGAACACTGAAGCTTTCTTT.